Below are 26 T cell receptor beta chains sequenced from a single sample in a study of regulatory T cells in long-lasting Graves disease. The time point: newly diagnosed GD, antithyroid drugs for less than 3 months. The TCR library was made from RNA extracted from PBMCs. For TCR beta, libraries came from iRepertoire HTBI primers and Arm-PCR of CDR3 regions. TCRdb re-called the multiplex PCR reads through MiXCR, storing one row per CDR3 protein. The sample yields 300,000 to 450,000 distinct CDR3 sequences, about 16% seen once. The sequencing used peripheral blood mononuclear cells (PBMCs), collected at new diagnosis, from a patient treated with antithyroid drugs. These receptor sequences come from a female donor with Graves disease.

This clonotype was detected ten times or more. The chain is built from TRBV20-1 and TRBJ2-3; 10 bases are a match to TRBD2. The CDR3 is 16 amino acids. V lost 6 bases and J lost 5; bases outside the gene matches: 14. CDR1 is DFQATT, CDR2 SNEGSKA, per germline (reference sequence). The CDR3 nucleotides read TGCAGTGCGACCCAAGGGCTAGCGGGGGTCGGAGATACGCAGTATTTT. Residues: CSATQGLAGVGDTQYF.

This clonotype occurred many times. The CDR3: CASSLVRQAIYGYTF. The CDR3 bases are TGTGCCAGCAGCTTAGTCCGGCAGGCGATCTATGGCTACACCTTC. V usage is TRBV7-9 and J usage is TRBJ1-2; no definite D call. CDR1 and CDR2 from the germline V gene are SEHNR and FQNEAQ (reference sequence). This CDR3 comprises 15 residues. The germline V and J ends were trimmed by 1 base and 4 bases, with 13 bases remaining between them. The full variable domain, with the rest looked up from reference TRBV7-9 and TRBJ1-2, is DTGVSQNPRHKITKRGQNVTFRCDPISEHNRLYWYRQTLGQGPEFLTYFQNEAQLEKSRLLSDRFSAERPKGSFSTLEIQRTEQGDSAMYLCASSLVRQAIYGYTFGSGTRLTVV.

The chain combines TRBV5-1 with TRBJ2-1, with 12 bases lining up with TRBD2. The CDR3 covers 17 residues. Germline CDR1 SGHRS, CDR2 YFSETQ. The V and J ends lost 3 bases and 0 bases, in that order; junction bases with no gene match: 4. The CDR3: CASSYSLAGGSYNEQFF. The CDR3 bases are TGCGCCAGCAGCTATTCACTAGCGGGGGGCTCCTACAATGAGCAGTTCTTC.

The rearrangement uses TRBV6-2 or TRBV6-3 and TRBJ2-1; D may be TRBD1 or TRBD2 (5 bases each). Trimming pared 10 bases from V and 7 bases from J, leaving 20 bases between. CDR1 is MNHEY and CDR2 is SVGEGT in the germline V gene. The CDR3 is made up of 14 amino acids. The CDR3 here is CATRRRDRQNEQFF. The CDR3 DNA reads as TGTGCCACCCGAAGAAGGGACCGACAAAATGAGCAGTTCTTC.

This clonotype was seen many times. This sequence joins TRBV11-2 and TRBJ2-3; 13 bases line up with TRBD2. CDR1 is SGHAT and CDR2 is FQNNGV in the germline V gene. The CDR3 loop spans 17 amino acids. V dropped 5 bases and J dropped 6; count of bases not matched to a gene: 11. For the CDR3, the DNA is TGTGCCAGCAGCCGACTCCGGACTAGCGGGGGAACGGATACGCAGTATTTT. Protein sequence: CASSRLRTSGGTDTQYF.

About this clonotype itself: With a far larger clone one base away, a read error is the likely cause. CDR3 region: CASSSLRAGVGWDEQFF. The CDR3 nucleotides are TGTGCCAGCAGCTCACTTCGAGCGGGAGTAGGGTGGGATGAGCAGTTCTTC. The chain joins TRBV11-1 to TRBJ2-1; TRBD2 agrees at 8 bases. CDR3 length: 17 amino acids. Germline-derived CDR1 and CDR2 are SGHAT and FQDESV (reference sequence). J was trimmed by 8 bases and V by 4 bases; bases with no gene match: 16. The whole variable domain, remainder taken from reference TRBV11-1 and TRBJ2-1, is EAEVAQSPRYKITEKSQAVAFWCDPISGHATLYWYRQILGQGPELLVQFQDESVVDDSQLPKDRFSAERLKGVDSTLKIQPAELGDSAMYLCASSSLRAGVGWDEQFFGPGTRLTVL.

This chain links TRBV6-4 with TRBJ1-1; no definite D call. Germline loops: CDR1 MRHNA, CDR2 SNTAGT. This CDR3 has 14 residues. V lost 6 bases and J lost 2, with 13 bases in between. DNA for the CDR3: TGTGCCAGCAGGGTATACGCCATAAACACTGAAGCTTTCTTT. Translated, it gives CASRVYAINTEAFF.

Regarding this clonotype: A read error may be the cause here, since a much bigger clone is one base away. The rearrangement joins TRBV6-2 or TRBV6-3 to TRBJ1-1; D not certain. The V gene's germline CDR1 is MNHEY and CDR2 SVGEGT. There are 12 residues in the CDR3. CDR3: CASSLARTGAFF. The CDR3 nucleotides are TGTGCCAGCAGTCTGGCGAGGACTGGAGCTTTCTTT.

V usage is TRBV6-1 and J usage is TRBJ1-1, with D possibly being TRBD1 (6 bases). The CDR3 sequence is 17 residues long. V was cut by 5 bases and J by 0 bases, with 19 bases left in between. Germline loops: CDR1 MNHNS, CDR2 SASEGT. This CDR3 reads CASSPGRGGQVNTEAFF. The CDR3 region has the DNA TGTGCCAGCAGTCCAGGGAGAGGGGGGCAGGTGAACACTGAAGCTTTCTTT.

The chain couples TRBV6-5 to TRBJ2-7; D possibly matches TRBD1 or TRBD2 (5 bases each). The CDR3 runs to 18 residues. Germline V CDR1 and CDR2: MNHEY, SVGAGI. V was clipped by 3 bases and J by 0 bases, with 21 bases between them. DNA of the CDR3: TGTGCCAGCAGTTATCTGGGACCGGGACCTTCGAGCTCCTACGAGCAGTACTTC. It yields the protein CASSYLGPGPSSSYEQYF.

This clonotype showed up just a few times. This chain joins TRBV6-1 and TRBJ2-1, with a weak D call TRBD1 (5 bases). V was shortened by 8 bases and J by 4 bases, with 18 bases between the two germline ends. CDR3 length: 15 residues. Germline values: CDR1 MNHNS, CDR2 SASEGT. This CDR3 reads CASAVGAGKYNEQFF. DNA for the CDR3: TGTGCCAGCGCTGTAGGGGCAGGGAAATACAATGAGCAGTTCTTC.

This clonotype appeared many times. V usage is TRBV20-1 and J usage is TRBJ2-7; no definite D call. CDR3 size: 16 residues. Germline CDR1 and CDR2: DFQATT and SNEGSKA (reference sequence). V was cut by 1 base and J by 0 bases, with 16 bases left in between. The CDR3 loop reads CSARVRAGVSSYEQYF. The DNA of the CDR3 is TGCAGTGCTAGAGTCCGGGCCGGAGTTTCCTCCTACGAGCAGTACTTC.

This clonotype appeared a few times. The chain links TRBV29-1 to TRBJ2-4; the match to TRBD2 covers 14 bases. The CDR3 totals 16 residues. Trimming removed 7 bases from V and 5 bases from J; junction bases left unmatched: 10. Germline CDR1 reads SQVTM; CDR2 reads ANQGSEA. The CDR3 bases are TGCAGCGCGCGACCGGGACTAGCGGGAGATGAAAACATTCAGTACTTC. Translation: CSARPGLAGDENIQYF.

V usage is TRBV3-1 and J usage is TRBJ2-7; no clear D. CDR3 length equals 12 residues. Germline V gene data show CDR1 as LGHDT and CDR2 as YNNKEL (reference sequence). Deletions cut 1 base from V and 6 bases from J, with 7 bases between. CDR3 nucleotides: TGTGCCAGCAGCCAAGGGGGAAGCGAGCAGTACTTC. Amino acid sequence: CASSQGGSEQYF.

In this sample, this clonotype turned up a few times. This chain connects TRBV10-3 to TRBJ1-1; D is ambiguous. Germline V gene data show CDR1 as ENHRY and CDR2 as SYGVKD. CDR3 length: 13 amino acids. V was pared by 7 bases and J by 2 bases, with 11 bases between. The CDR3 sequence: CAIKARGNTEAFF. In nucleotides, the CDR3 is TGTGCCATCAAGGCCCGGGGTAACACTGAAGCTTTCTTT.

This clonotype has at least ten counts. J is TRBJ1-2 and V is TRBV4-1; D is undetermined. Trimming shortened V by 1 base and J by 4 bases, and 10 bases separated the two germline ends. This CDR3 has 14 amino acids. CDR1 is MGHRA, CDR2 YSYEKL, per germline. The CDR3 DNA reads TGCGCCAGCAGCCAAGCACGAGCCCTCTATGGCTACACCTTC. Amino acid sequence: CASSQARALYGYTF.

V and J are TRBV9 and TRBJ2-1; possibly TRBD1 for D (6 bases). Germline loops: CDR1 SGDLS, CDR2 YYNGEE. Trimming pared 3 bases from V and 7 bases from J, leaving 17 bases between. The CDR3 length is 15 residues. CDR3 nucleotide sequence: TGTGCCAGCAGCGCCCCCGGGACACTGCGTAATGAGCAGTTCTTC. Translation: CASSAPGTLRNEQFF.

This rearrangement joins TRBV4-3 to TRBJ1-4; perhaps TRBD1 as D (6 bases). V lost 0 bases and J 8 bases, leaving 10 bases between the germline ends. CDR3 length: 14 residues. Germline loops: CDR1 LGHNA, CDR2 YSLEER. The CDR3 bases are TGCGCCAGCAGCCAAGACAGGGGATCGGAAAAACTGTTTTTT. Encoded protein: CASSQDRGSEKLFF.

The chain recombines TRBV10-2 with TRBJ1-6; D remains ambiguous. CDR1 and CDR2 from the germline V gene are WSHSY and SAAADI. V lost 8 bases to trimming and J lost 0 bases, with 17 bases between them. CDR3 size: 17 residues. CDR3 residues: CASRTYNRSSYNSPLHF. CDR3 sequence (DNA): TGCGCCAGCCGTACGTACAACAGAAGCTCCTATAATTCACCCCTCCACTTT.

This clonotype came up many times. The genes are TRBV20-1 and TRBJ1-2, with D unresolved. CDR3 size: 13 residues. Germline CDR1 DFQATT, CDR2 SNEGSKA (reference sequence). Between the trimmed V and J ends, which lost 3 bases and 0 bases, there was a span of 8 bases. CDR3 loop: CSASRDTNYGYTF. As DNA, the CDR3 is TGCAGTGCTAGCCGCGACACTAACTATGGCTACACCTTC.

This clonotype appeared a few times. CDR3 protein: CATSGGPPGYGYTF. For the CDR3, the DNA is TGTGCCACCTCGGGGGGACCGCCTGGGTATGGCTACACCTTC. The chain employs TRBV27 and TRBJ1-2; tentatively, D is TRBD1 (5 bases). Germline CDR1 MNHEY, CDR2 SMNVEV (reference sequence). The V end was cut by 10 bases, the J end by 5 bases, with 20 bases between. This CDR3 is built from 14 residues.

The J gene is TRBJ2-7, the V gene TRBV28; 8 bases match TRBD1. Per the germline V gene, CDR1 is MDHEN and CDR2 is SYDVKM. The CDR3 is made up of 14 amino acids. After removal of 3 bases from V and 6 bases from J, the junction contained 7 bases not matched to a gene. In DNA form, the CDR3 reads TGTGCCAGCAGTTTGCCCCAGGGGGCGGGCGAGCAGTACTTC. It yields the protein CASSLPQGAGEQYF.

This clonotype was recorded many times. The rearrangement links TRBV6-2 or TRBV6-3 to TRBJ2-7; D not certain. Trimming removed 4 bases from V and 2 bases from J, with 15 bases in between. The CDR3 totals 15 residues. Germline CDR1 reads MNHEY; CDR2 reads SVGEGT. In nucleotides, the CDR3 is TGTGCCAGCAGTTCGACCTCGGACCGGACCTACGAGCAGTACTTC. It specifies CASSSTSDRTYEQYF.

This clonotype was picked up a small number of times. The chain employs TRBV10-3 and TRBJ2-1, with D tentatively TRBD2 (6 bases). Germline values: CDR1 ENHRY, CDR2 SYGVKD. V gave up 5 bases and J gave up 1 base, with 12 bases separating them. The CDR3 is 15 amino acids. The CDR3 is CAISLAVPSYNEQFF. The CDR3 region has the DNA TGTGCCATCAGTTTAGCGGTTCCGTCCTACAATGAGCAGTTCTTC.

This clonotype was picked up many times. This chain uses TRBV7-6 with TRBJ2-5; D may be TRBD1 or TRBD2 (6 bases each). CDR3 length: 15 amino acids. Germline assignment: CDR1 SGHVS and CDR2 FNYEAQ. Trimming cost V 2 bases and J 3 bases, with 13 bases left between them. This CDR3 reads CASSLFAGEEETQYF. CDR3 bases: TGTGCCAGCAGCTTATTTGCAGGGGAGGAAGAGACCCAGTACTTC.

This clonotype was found a few times. The chain is built from TRBV12-3 or TRBV12-4 and TRBJ2-7; D is undetermined. V lost 0 bases and J lost 1, with 4 bases in between. This CDR3 spans 13 amino acids. The CDR3 region is CASSLALSYEQYF. DNA for the CDR3: TGTGCCAGCAGTTTAGCGCTTTCCTACGAGCAGTACTTC.